This T cell receptor (beta chain) was recovered during a study of blood T cells in healthy people across ages. Together with a sample-barcoded 5' primer, a J-beta primer mix was included in a second PCR lasting about 6 to 11 cycles. TCRdb processed the 5' RACE reads anew with MiXCR; each CDR3 protein has one entry. This sample has 920,000 or so distinct CDR3 sequences, with 45% found just once. This TCR was recovered from a woman in her sixties in good health. Sequenced: blood.

This CDR3 is CASTTFCGTSGSTDTQYF. The CDR3 bases are TGTGCCAGCACCACGTTCTGCGGGACTAGCGGGAGCACAGATACGCAGTATTTT. The chain joins TRBV21-1 to TRBJ2-3; the listed D gene, TRBD2, was not tested against the DNA. TRBV21-1 is listed as a pseudogene. This CDR3 comprises 18 residues.